The present entry profiles one T cell receptor beta chain with its context. This clone was detected once. The antigen it binds to is not known. No base qualities exist here, and no much larger clone lies one base off it. Participants in the prospective study were aged roughly 18 to 90 years, lived in 24 United States geographic areas, and enrolled through a virtual design. Cohort assignment in the prospective study relied on participant-reported clinical history from a screening survey and a study questionnaire. Exposed participants had been in contact, within 2 weeks of entering the study, with a person who had a PCR-confirmed or clinician-diagnosed case of COVID-19. Each participant in the prospective study had whole blood, serum and a nasopharyngeal or oropharyngeal swab collected by mobile phlebotomists. Prospective study participants could optionally give additional blood draws and questionnaires over an approximately 2-month period. Blood samples from the prospective study were shipped frozen or at room temperature prior to DNA extraction.

This entry comes from a study of blood T cell repertoires in COVID-19 (dated by TCRdb to about 2020). About the investigation overall: Collaborator samples came from the United States, Italy and Spain and covered acute and convalescent phases of COVID-19. The prospective study material was composed of cDNA or gDNA derived from T cells, B-cell-depleted T cells, or PBMCs. The dataset comprised deeply sampled blood TCRbeta repertoires from subjects exposed to, actively infected with, or recovered from COVID-19. The repertoires were released in a freely available public database intended as a resource for research on the immune response to SARS-CoV-2. Samples were obtained from the ongoing ImmuneRACE study (first 160 participants) and from 1,000 to 1,500 subjects provided by 6 global collaborators. A de-identified subject ID, COVID-19 status, age in years and sex were almost always included in the sample metadata. Where available, HLA class I and class II types were obtained from metadata supplied by the sample provider rather than from assay-based typing.

Results and caveats for the whole study, not just this receptor: The quantity of clinical and demographic metadata differed by source and by participant and was supplied without curation.

TCRbeta CDR3 regions were amplified from genomic DNA by means of the immunoSEQ Assay, a bias-controlled multiplex PCR. The study's processing was this. Nucleated cell counts per sample were estimated from amplification of reference gene primers within the assay. To quantify the absolute abundance of each unique TCRbeta CDR3 rearrangement, sequence reads were collapsed and filtered. Productive Simpson clonality was computed per sample as the square root of Simpson's diversity index over productive rearrangements. The table comes from immuneACCESS by way of TCRdb, which keeps in-frame sequences with V and J called. Part of the clones is missing from these tables; in studies checked, under half for an unresolved V gene and the rest for unknown reasons. V, J and clone size reflect that table, while D and trimming were determined from the DNA. The sample data list about 200,000 clones, and approximately 83% of these were observed just once. The ten top clones hold about 4.8% of the sample.

Taken from cysteine to phenylalanine, the CDR3 has 14 residues. CDR3 DNA is the only sequence kept; it has 42 bases, read in frame from the first base. The germline ends are 16 bases apart after V is trimmed by 5 bases and J by 2 bases. As encoded in the germline V gene, CDR1 is SQVTM while CDR2 is ANQGSEA. The receptor chain draws on TRBV29-1 and TRBJ2-7; D gene: possibly TRBD2, on 6 matching bases. The clonotype was recovered from a woman aged 45-65 years who had been exposed to COVID-19. The sample consisted of PBMCs or T cells enriched from blood (not recorded which). The CDR3: CSVIQESGAYEQYF. The nucleotides are TGCAGCGTTATACAAGAGTCGGGGGCCTACGAGCAGTACTTC.